This T cell receptor (beta chain) originates from a study of Graves' ophthalmopathy and Graves' hyperthyroidism. CAS ≥3, NOSPECS ≥4, moderate-to-severe activity and duration under 3 months marked donors with ophthalmopathy. This CDR3 spans 14 amino acids. Germline V gives CDR1 SGHRS, CDR2 YFSETQ. V was trimmed by 4 bases and J by 4 bases, leaving 11 bases between them. Amplification of the TCR beta CDR3 regions used RNA transcripts (as template). After a first-round RT-PCR with HTBI primers, a second-round multiplex PCR was run. TCRdb re-analysed the multiplex PCR reads in MiXCR, keeping a single row per CDR3 protein. The sample consists of fewer than 350,000 distinct CDR3 sequences, 15% to 20% of them appearing once. Study conclusions and caveats: Ophthalmopathy and stable hyperthyroidism were discriminated by a 13-signature model, with roughly 86% sensitivity and 80% to 84% specificity. Predictions made by the model for ophthalmopathy progression reached more than 55% sensitivity and almost 75% specificity.

In its sample, this clonotype was seen many times. What it binds is not known. The source of this sequence is an adult man with Graves' ophthalmopathy. What was sequenced was peripheral blood. The chain carries TRBV5-1 and TRBJ2-2; D might be TRBD1 (5 bases). The CDR3 sequence: CASSHGHFTGELFF. The CDR3 coding sequence is TGCGCCAGCAGCCACGGACACTTCACCGGGGAGCTGTTTTTT.